This T cell receptor (beta chain) is from a study of cytomegalovirus exposure and HLA in healthy donors. This clone was counted a single time. Trimming took 3 bases from V and 3 from J; bases not matched to a gene: 3. Per the germline V gene, CDR1 is SGHTA and CDR2 is FQGNSA. The CDR3 has 15 residues. The PCR was carried out with 60 Vbeta primers and 13 Jbeta primers. Using immunoSEQ multiplex PCR, the repertoire was profiled, and TCRdb retains in-frame clones only, with some absent. The sample yields 120,000 or so clones, 70% to 80% seen once. This receptor was obtained from a woman between 50 and 59 years old in good health and CMV-seropositive. The sample was PBMCs. The gene calls are TRBV7-2 and TRBJ1-5; TRBD1 matches at 9 bases. CDR3: CASSFGTGFNQPQHF. CDR3 in DNA: TGTGCCAGCAGCTTTGGGACAGGGTTCAATCAGCCCCAGCATTTT.